There are many counts of the clone carrying this TCR beta chain. Its target is not known. Between the trimmed V and J ends, which lost 7 bases and 2 bases, there was a span of 18 bases. The CDR3 has 17 amino acids. Germline CDR1 reads MNHNY; CDR2 reads SVGAGI (reference sequence). The record originates from a study of T cells in Graves' hyperthyroidism and ophthalmopathy. Study findings and constraints: Most clonotypes expanded in thyroid above 0.001 were likewise present in blood.

Template material for amplifying TCR beta CDR3 regions consisted of RNA transcripts. RT-PCR in the first round (using the HTBI primer set) targeted the TCR CDR3. A single record per CDR3 protein comes from TCRdb applying MiXCR to the multiplex PCR reads. The sample holds 45,000 to 50,000 distinct CDR3 sequences; more than 40% are singletons and the top ten take 32%. The sequenced sample was peripheral blood or thyroid tissue (not recorded which). The chain combines TRBV6-6 with TRBJ1-6; weak D call: TRBD1 (5 bases). The sequence was collected from a woman in her forties or fifties with Graves' hyperthyroidism. The CDR3 DNA reads as TGTGCCAGCACCCCTGCTGGGGGGGGGGCCTATAATTCACCCCTCCACTTT. Translated, it gives CASTPAGGGAYNSPLHF.